This paragraph covers one TCR beta chain sequence. Coverage ceases 3 residues before the CDR3 finishes, and the germline J gene fills in the end. This CDR3 region has 13 residues. Per germline, CDR1 SEHNR and CDR2 FQNEAQ (reference sequence). TCRdb's copy holds only in-frame clones and misses some; the assay was immunoSEQ multiplex PCR. The sample table includes some 24,000 clones. The data are from a study of T cells in women clearing cervical HPV infection. Sequencing was done on a sample of blood buffy coat. This receptor was identified in a woman between 18 and 69 years old with a cervical HPV16 infection that either progressed to CIN3+ or cleared (not recorded which). The genes are TRBV7-9 and TRBJ2-2; 7 positions agree with TRBD2. CDR3 bases read: TGTGCCAGCAGCTCCGCGGGGGATTCACCG. The encoded protein is CASSSAGDSP. The CDR3 reads in full as CASSSAGDSPLFF.